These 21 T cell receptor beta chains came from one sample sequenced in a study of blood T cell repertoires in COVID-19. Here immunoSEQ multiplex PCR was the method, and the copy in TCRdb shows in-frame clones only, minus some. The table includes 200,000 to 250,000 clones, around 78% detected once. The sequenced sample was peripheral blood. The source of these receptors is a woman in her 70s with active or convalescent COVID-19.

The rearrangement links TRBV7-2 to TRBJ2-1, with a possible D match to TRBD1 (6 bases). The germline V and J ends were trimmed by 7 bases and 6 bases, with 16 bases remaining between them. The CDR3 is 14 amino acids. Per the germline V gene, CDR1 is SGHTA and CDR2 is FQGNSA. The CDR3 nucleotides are TGTGCCAGCAATTCTGTGACAGGTTTCAATGAGCAGTTCTTC. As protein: CASNSVTGFNEQFF.

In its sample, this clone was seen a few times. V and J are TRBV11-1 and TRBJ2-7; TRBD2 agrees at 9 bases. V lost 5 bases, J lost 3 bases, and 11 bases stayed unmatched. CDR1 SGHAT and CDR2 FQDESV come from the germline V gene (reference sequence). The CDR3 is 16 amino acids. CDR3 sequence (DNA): TGTGCCAGCAGCCTTCCCGAGGCGGGAGGGAACTACGAGCAGTACTTC. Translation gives CASSLPEAGGNYEQYF.

CDR3 sequence reads: CASSLRQHGYTF. CDR3 bases: TGTGCCAGCAGTTTACGACAGCATGGCTACACCTTC. The rearrangement joins TRBV12-3 or TRBV12-4 to TRBJ1-2; D might be TRBD1 (5 bases). CDR3 length equals 12 residues. With 2 bases removed from V and 6 bases from J, the gap between germline ends came to 7 bases.

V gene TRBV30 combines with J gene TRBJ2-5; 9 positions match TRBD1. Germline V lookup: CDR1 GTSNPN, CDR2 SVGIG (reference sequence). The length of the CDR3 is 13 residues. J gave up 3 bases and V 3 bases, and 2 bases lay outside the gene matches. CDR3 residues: CAWSRTGEETQYF. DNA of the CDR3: TGTGCCTGGAGCAGGACAGGGGAAGAGACCCAGTACTTC.

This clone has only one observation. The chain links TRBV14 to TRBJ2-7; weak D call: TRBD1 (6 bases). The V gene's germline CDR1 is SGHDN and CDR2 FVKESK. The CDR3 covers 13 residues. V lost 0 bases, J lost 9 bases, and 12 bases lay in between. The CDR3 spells CASSQDQGRGQYF. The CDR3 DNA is TGTGCCAGCAGCCAAGACCAGGGGAGAGGGCAGTACTTC.

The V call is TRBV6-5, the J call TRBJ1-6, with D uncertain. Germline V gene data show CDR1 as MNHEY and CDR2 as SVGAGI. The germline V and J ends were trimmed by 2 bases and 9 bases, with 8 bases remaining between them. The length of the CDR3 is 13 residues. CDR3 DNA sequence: TGTGCCAGCAGTTACATACCGAGTTCACCCCTCCACTTT. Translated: CASSYIPSSPLHF.

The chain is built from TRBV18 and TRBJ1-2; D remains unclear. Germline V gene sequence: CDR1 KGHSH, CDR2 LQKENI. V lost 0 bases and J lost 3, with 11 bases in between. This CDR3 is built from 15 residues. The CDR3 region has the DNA TGTGCCAGCTCACCACCTTTCACCCCGGACTATGGCTACACCTTC. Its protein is CASSPPFTPDYGYTF.

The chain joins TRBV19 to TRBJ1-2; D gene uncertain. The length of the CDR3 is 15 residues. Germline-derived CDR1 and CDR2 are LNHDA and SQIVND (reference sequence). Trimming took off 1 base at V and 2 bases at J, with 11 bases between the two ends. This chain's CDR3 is CASSIAGRPNYGYTF. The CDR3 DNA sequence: TGTGCCAGTAGTATAGCGGGTCGACCGAACTATGGCTACACCTTC.

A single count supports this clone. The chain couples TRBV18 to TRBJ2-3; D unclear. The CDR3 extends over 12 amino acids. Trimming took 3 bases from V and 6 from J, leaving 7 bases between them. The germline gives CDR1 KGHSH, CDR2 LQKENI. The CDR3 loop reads CASSPQADTQYF. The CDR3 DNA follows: TGTGCCAGCTCACCCCAGGCGGATACGCAGTATTTT. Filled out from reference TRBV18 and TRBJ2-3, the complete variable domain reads NAGVMQNPRHLVRRRGQEARLRCSPMKGHSHVYWYRQLPEEGLKFMVYLQKENIIDESGMPKERFSAEFPKEGPSILRIQQVVRGDSAAYFCASSPQADTQYFGPGTRLTVL.

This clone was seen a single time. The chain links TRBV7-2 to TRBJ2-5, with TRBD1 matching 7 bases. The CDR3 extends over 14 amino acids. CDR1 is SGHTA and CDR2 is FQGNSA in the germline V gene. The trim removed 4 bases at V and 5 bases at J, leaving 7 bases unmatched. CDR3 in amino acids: CASSSRQGTETQYF. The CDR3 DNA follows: TGTGCCAGCAGCTCTCGACAGGGAACGGAGACCCAGTACTTC.

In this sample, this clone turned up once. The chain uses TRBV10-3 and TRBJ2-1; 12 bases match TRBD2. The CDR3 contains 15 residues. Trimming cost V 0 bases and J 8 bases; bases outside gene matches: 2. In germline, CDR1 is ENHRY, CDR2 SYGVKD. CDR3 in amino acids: CAISESASGRDEQFF. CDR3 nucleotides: TGTGCCATCAGTGAGTCGGCTAGCGGGAGGGATGAGCAGTTCTTC.

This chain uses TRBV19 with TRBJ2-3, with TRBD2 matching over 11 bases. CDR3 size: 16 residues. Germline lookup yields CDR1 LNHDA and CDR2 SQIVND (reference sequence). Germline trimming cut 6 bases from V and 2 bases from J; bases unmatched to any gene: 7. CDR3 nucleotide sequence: TGTGCCAGTAGATCCTTTAGCGGGGGGGCCACAGATACGCAGTATTTT. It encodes CASRSFSGGATDTQYF.

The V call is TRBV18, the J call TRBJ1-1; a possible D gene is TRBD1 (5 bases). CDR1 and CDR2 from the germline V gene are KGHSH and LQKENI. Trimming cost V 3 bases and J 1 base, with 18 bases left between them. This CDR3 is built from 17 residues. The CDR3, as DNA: TGTGCCAGCTCACCGTACCGGGACTCCATACAGAACACTGAAGCTTTCTTT. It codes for CASSPYRDSIQNTEAFF.

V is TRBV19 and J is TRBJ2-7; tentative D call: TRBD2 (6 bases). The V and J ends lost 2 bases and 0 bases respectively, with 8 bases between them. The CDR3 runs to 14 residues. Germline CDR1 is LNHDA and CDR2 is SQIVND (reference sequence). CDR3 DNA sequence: TGTGCCAGTAGTATACGGGACTCCTCCTACGAGCAGTACTTC. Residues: CASSIRDSSYEQYF. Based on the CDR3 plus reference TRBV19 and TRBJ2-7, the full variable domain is DGGITQSPKYLFRKEGQNVTLSCEQNLNHDAMYWYRQDPGQGLRLIYYSQIVNDFQKGDIAEGYSVSREKKESFPLTVTSAQKNPTAFYLCASSIRDSSYEQYFGPGTRLTVT.

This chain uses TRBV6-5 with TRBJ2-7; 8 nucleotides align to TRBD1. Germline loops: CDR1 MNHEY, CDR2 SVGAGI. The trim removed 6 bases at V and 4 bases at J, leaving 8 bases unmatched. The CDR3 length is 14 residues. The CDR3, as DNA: TGTGCCAGCAGCAGAGGGAACAGGGGGTACGAGCAGTACTTC. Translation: CASSRGNRGYEQYF.

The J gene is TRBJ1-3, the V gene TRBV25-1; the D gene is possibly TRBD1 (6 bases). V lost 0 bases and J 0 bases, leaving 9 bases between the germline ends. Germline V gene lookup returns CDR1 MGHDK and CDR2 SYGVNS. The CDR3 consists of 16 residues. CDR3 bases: TGTGCCAGCAGTGAATATGGGGGGGCCTCTGGAAACACCATATATTTT. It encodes CASSEYGGASGNTIYF.

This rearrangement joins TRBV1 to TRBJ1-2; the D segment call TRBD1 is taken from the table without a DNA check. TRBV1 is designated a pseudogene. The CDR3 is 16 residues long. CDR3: CTSSQDQGILRGGYTF. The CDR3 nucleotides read TGCACCAGCAGCCAAGATCAGGGAATACTCAGGGGTGGCTACACCTTC.

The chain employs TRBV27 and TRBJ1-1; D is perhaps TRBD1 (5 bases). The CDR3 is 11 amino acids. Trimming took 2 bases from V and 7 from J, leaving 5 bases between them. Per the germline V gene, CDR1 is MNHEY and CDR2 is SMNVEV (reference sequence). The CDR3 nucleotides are TGTGCCAGCAGTTTAAGGGGTGAAGCTTTCTTT. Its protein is CASSLRGEAFF.

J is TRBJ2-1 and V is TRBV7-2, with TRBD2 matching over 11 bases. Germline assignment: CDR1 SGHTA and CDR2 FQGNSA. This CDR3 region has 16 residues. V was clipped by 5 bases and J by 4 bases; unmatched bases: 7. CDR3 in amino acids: CASSLWTSGPYNEQFF. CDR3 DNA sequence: TGTGCCAGCAGCCTTTGGACTAGCGGGCCATACAATGAGCAGTTCTTC.

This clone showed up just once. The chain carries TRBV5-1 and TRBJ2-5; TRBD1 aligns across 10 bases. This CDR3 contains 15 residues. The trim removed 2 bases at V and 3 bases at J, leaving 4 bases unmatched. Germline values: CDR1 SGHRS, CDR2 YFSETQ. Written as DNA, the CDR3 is TGCGCCAGCAGCTTAATAGGGACAGGGGAAGAGACCCAGTACTTC. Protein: CASSLIGTGEETQYF.

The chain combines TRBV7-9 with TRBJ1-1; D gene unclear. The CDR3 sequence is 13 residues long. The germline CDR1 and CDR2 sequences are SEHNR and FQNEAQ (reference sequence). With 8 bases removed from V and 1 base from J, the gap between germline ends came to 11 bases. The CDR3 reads CASFEQSNTEAFF. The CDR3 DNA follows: TGTGCCAGCTTTGAACAGTCGAACACTGAAGCTTTCTTT. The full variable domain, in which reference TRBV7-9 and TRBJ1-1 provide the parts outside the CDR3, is DTGVSQNPRHKITKRGQNVTFRCDPISEHNRLYWYRQTLGQGPEFLTYFQNEAQLEKSRLLSDRFSAERPKGSFSTLEIQRTEQGDSAMYLCASFEQSNTEAFFGQGTRLTVV.